The T cell receptor beta chain described here comes from a study of blood T cell repertoires in COVID-19. In the study overall: Sites in the United States, Italy and Spain provided acute and convalescent COVID-19 samples. The analysed material was cDNA or gDNA that came from T cells, B-cell-depleted T cells, or PBMCs.

Germline assignment: CDR1 SGHNT and CDR2 YENEEA. This CDR3 has 15 residues. V lost 1 base and J lost 7, with 13 bases in between. Per the original data handling: Quantification of nucleated cells was approximated via reference gene primer amplification. The table came from immunoSEQ multiplex PCR; TCRdb's copy has only in-frame clones and leaves some out. The DNA gave D and trimming, while V, J and clone size come from that table. This sample carries fewer than 300,000 clones, approximately 82% of them seen once, and the ten largest clones take 5% to 6%. Input material: peripheral blood. The clonotype was recovered from a man older than 75 with acute or convalescent COVID-19. The chain joins TRBV11-3 to TRBJ1-4; D not resolved. CDR3: CASSLVGSEGEKLFF. DNA for the CDR3: TGTGCCAGCAGCTTAGTCGGGAGCGAGGGTGAAAAACTGTTTTTT.